These 21 T cell receptor beta chains were all obtained from the same sample, sequenced in a study of human T cells and chemical hapten exposure. Stated time point: pre-sensitization, week 0. As for treatment: therapeutic diphenylcyclopropenone sensitization with weekly scalp DPC. TCRdb processed the RACE reads anew with MiXCR; each CDR3 protein has one entry. The repertoire includes more than 100,000 distinct CDR3 sequences, about 13% of them detected once, and approximately 2.6% sits in the top ten. The specimen was whole blood, collected in connection with sensitization to the hapten diphenylcyclopropenone (DPC). These receptors were obtained from a woman aged 18-30 years with alopecia areata. Some clones in this sample may be carry-over from other donors' samples.

This clonotype was counted a few times. The CDR3: CASSPTGSSYEQYF. The DNA of the CDR3 is TGTGCCAGCAGTCCCACAGGGTCGAGCTACGAGCAGTACTTC. The chain joins TRBV27 to TRBJ2-7; D may be TRBD1 (6 bases). V gave up 5 bases and J gave up 3 bases, with 14 bases separating them. The CDR3 is 14 residues long. Germline lookup yields CDR1 MNHEY and CDR2 SMNVEV (reference sequence).

About this clonotype: This clone may be a read error of a much larger clone one base away. The chain couples TRBV10-2 to TRBJ2-6, with D possibly TRBD1 on 5 matching bases. This CDR3 is built from 15 residues. The V gene's germline CDR1 is WSHSY and CDR2 SAAADI. The CDR3 spells CASSLGEPRANILTF. In DNA form, the CDR3 reads TGCGCCAGCAGCCTAGGGGAACCCCGGGCCAACATCCTGACTTTC.

This clonotype has ten or more counts. The chain uses TRBV4-3 and TRBJ1-1, with D possibly being TRBD1 (5 bases). This CDR3 has 16 residues. Germline CDR1 is LGHNA and CDR2 is YSLEER. Trimming took 0 bases from V and 1 from J, leaving 12 bases between them. Here the CDR3 reads CASSQDIAGRNTEAFF. In DNA form, the CDR3 reads TGCGCCAGCAGCCAAGATATCGCAGGGAGGAACACTGAAGCTTTCTTT.

In its sample, this clonotype was seen many times. V usage is TRBV12-3 or TRBV12-4 and J usage is TRBJ2-7; D unclear. The CDR3 runs to 12 residues. Trimming stripped 2 bases from V and 2 bases from J, with 4 bases between. In nucleotides, the CDR3 is TGTGCCAGCAGTTTAAATACCTACGAGCAGTACTTC. This codes for CASSLNTYEQYF.

J is TRBJ1-1 and V is TRBV5-4, with TRBD1 matching over 7 bases. The CDR3 runs 14 residues. The junction had 3 bases not matched to a gene; V was cut back by 0 bases and J by 4 bases. Looked up from germline, CDR1 is SGHNT and CDR2 is YYREEE (reference sequence). The CDR3: CASSLVGTATEAFF. CDR3 DNA sequence: TGTGCCAGCAGCTTGGTTGGGACAGCCACTGAAGCTTTCTTT.

This clonotype has ten or more counts. The chain carries TRBV20-1 and TRBJ2-3; TRBD2 aligns across 7 bases. Germline loops: CDR1 DFQATT, CDR2 SNEGSKA (reference sequence). V dropped 2 bases and J dropped 3; count of bases not matched to a gene: 8. The CDR3 extends over 15 amino acids. The CDR3 nucleotides are TGCAGTGCTAGACCCCCTCTAGCGGAAACAGATACGCAGTATTTT. It encodes CSARPPLAETDTQYF.

V gene TRBV2 combines with J gene TRBJ1-4, with D maybe TRBD1 (6 bases). CDR1 and CDR2 from the germline V gene are SNHLY and FYNNEI. V dropped 8 bases and J dropped 8 bases, with 12 bases sitting between them. The CDR3 spans 12 residues. The CDR3: CASARRGEKLFF. The CDR3 coding sequence is TGTGCCAGCGCCCGAAGGGGGGAAAAACTGTTTTTT.

The chain links TRBV7-2 to TRBJ2-7; D gene uncertain. CDR1 and CDR2 from the germline V gene are SGHTA and FQGNSA. Trimming removed 1 base at V and 2 bases at J, with 6 bases between. The CDR3 contains 13 residues. The CDR3 sequence is CASSLGNTYEQYF. In nucleotides, the CDR3 is TGTGCCAGCAGCTTAGGTAATACCTACGAGCAGTACTTC.

Many counts were recorded for this clonotype. The V call is TRBV6-2 or TRBV6-3, the J call TRBJ1-1; D is ambiguous. Germline V gene data show CDR1 as MNHEY and CDR2 as SVGEGT. V was cut by 7 bases and J by 3 bases, with 15 bases left in between. This CDR3 region has 14 residues. For the CDR3, the DNA is TGTGCCAGCATACAGAACGGGATGTACACTGAAGCTTTCTTT. The encoded protein is CASIQNGMYTEAFF.

This clonotype was counted at least ten times. The chain joins TRBV15 to TRBJ2-2; D possibly corresponds to TRBD1 (6 bases). Germline values: CDR1 LNHNV, CDR2 YYDKDF (reference sequence). This CDR3 has 16 amino acids. V lost 1 base and J lost 5, with 14 bases in between. The CDR3 DNA reads TGTGCCACCAGCAGAGGCGGACAGCTTACAACCGGGGAGCTGTTTTTT. Its translation is CATSRGGQLTTGELFF. Combining the CDR3 with reference TRBV15 and TRBJ2-2 gives the whole variable domain DAMVIQNPRYQVTQFGKPVTLSCSQTLNHNVMYWYQQKSSQAPKLLFHYYDKDFNNEADTPDNFQSRRPNTSFCFLDIRSPGLGDTAMYLCATSRGGQLTTGELFFGEGSRLTVL.

This clonotype appeared a few times. The V gene is TRBV20-1, the J gene TRBJ2-2; the match to TRBD2 covers 8 bases. J was trimmed by 2 bases and V by 4 bases; bases with no gene match: 6. The CDR3 is 15 amino acids. Germline CDR1 is DFQATT and CDR2 is SNEGSKA (reference sequence). Here the CDR3 DNA reads TGCAGTGCTAAGTTAGCGGGGCCCAACACCGGGGAGCTGTTTTTT. It yields the protein CSAKLAGPNTGELFF.

The rearrangement joins TRBV5-1 to TRBJ1-1; D unresolved. V was shortened by 1 base and J by 1 base, with 14 bases between the two germline ends. Germline CDR1 and CDR2: SGHRS and YFSETQ. There are 16 residues in the CDR3. In DNA, the CDR3 is TGCGCCAGCAGCTTGAGGGCCCGTGGGGAGAACACTGAAGCTTTCTTT. The encoded protein is CASSLRARGENTEAFF.

This clonotype was seen at least ten times. This sequence joins TRBV6-6 and TRBJ1-4, with D perhaps matching TRBD1 (5 bases). From germline, CDR1 is MNHNY and CDR2 SVGAGI (reference sequence). This CDR3 contains 14 residues. Trimming removed 2 bases at V and 8 bases at J, with 12 bases between. The chain's CDR3 is CASSYERRGEKLFF. The CDR3 nucleotides are TGTGCCAGCAGTTACGAAAGGAGGGGAGAAAAACTGTTTTTT.

The table lists this clonotype with many counts. In nucleotides, the CDR3 is TGTGCCAGCAGCGCGGGGGATACGAACGTAAAGGCAAATCCGCGAAACACCATATATTTT. It yields the protein CASSAGDTNVKANPRNTIYF. The chain has TRBV5-4 and TRBJ1-3, with D possibly being TRBD1 (5 bases). CDR1 is SGHNT, CDR2 YYREEE, per germline (reference sequence). The germline V and J ends were trimmed by 4 bases and 5 bases, with 31 bases remaining between them. The CDR3 consists of 20 residues. The variable domain in full, completed from reference TRBV5-4 and TRBJ1-3, reads ETGVTQSPTHLIKTRGQQVTLRCSSQSGHNTVSWYQQALGQGPQFIFQYYREEENGRGNFPPRFSGLQFPNYSSELNVNALELDDSALYLCASSAGDTNVKANPRNTIYFGEGSWLTVV.

This clonotype was seen many times. The gene calls are TRBV6-2 or TRBV6-3 and TRBJ2-5; perhaps TRBD1 as D (6 bases). Germline V gives CDR1 MNHEY, CDR2 SVGEGT. CDR3 length equals 13 residues. Trimming cost V 7 bases and J 6 bases, with 15 bases left between them. The CDR3 sequence is CASKLQGEKTQYF. CDR3 coding DNA: TGTGCCAGCAAATTACAGGGCGAGAAGACCCAGTACTTC.

This clonotype showed up just a few times. The V gene is TRBV12-3 or TRBV12-4, the J gene TRBJ1-3; D remains ambiguous. The V end was cut by 7 bases, the J end by 4 bases, with 11 bases between. The CDR3 extends over 13 amino acids. The DNA of the CDR3 is TGTGCCAGCAACCAACAATCGGGAAACACCATATATTTT. Protein sequence: CASNQQSGNTIYF.

The gene calls are TRBV6-6 and TRBJ2-7; D possibly corresponds to TRBD2 (5 bases). This CDR3 is 15 amino acids long. V was pared by 7 bases and J by 0 bases, with 16 bases between. CDR1 MNHNY and CDR2 SVGAGI come from the germline V gene (reference sequence). This CDR3 reads CASIPGEGISYEQYF. The CDR3 region has the DNA TGTGCCAGCATCCCTGGAGAGGGAATCTCCTACGAGCAGTACTTC.

In this sample, this clonotype turned up many times. This chain connects TRBV30 to TRBJ1-2; 7 nucleotides line up with TRBD1. With 4 bases clipped from V and 0 bases from J, the junction kept 11 bases outside the gene matches. The CDR3 runs to 16 residues. Germline V CDR1 and CDR2: GTSNPN, SVGIG (reference sequence). CDR3 in DNA: TGTGCCTGGACCACCGACAGGGTTACGGCTAACTATGGCTACACCTTC. Translation: CAWTTDRVTANYGYTF. Based on the CDR3 plus reference TRBV30 and TRBJ1-2, the full variable domain is SQTIHQWPATLVQPVGSPLSLECTVEGTSNPNLYWYRQAAGRGLQLLFYSVGIGQISSEVPQNLSASRPQDRQFILSSKKLLLSDSGFYLCAWTTDRVTANYGYTFGSGTRLTVV.

The genes are TRBV9 and TRBJ2-7, with D perhaps assigned TRBD1 or TRBD2 (5 bases each). Trimming stripped 0 bases from V and 5 bases from J, with 9 bases between. Germline V CDR1 and CDR2: SGDLS, YYNGEE. The CDR3 totals 13 residues. In nucleotides, the CDR3 is TGTGCCAGCAGCGTAGGAGGGGCAGACGAGCAGTACTTC. Encoded protein: CASSVGGADEQYF.

This clonotype has more than one count but fewer than ten. The chain is built from TRBV27 and TRBJ1-1; D gene uncertain. The CDR3 loop spans 13 amino acids. V gave up 7 bases and J gave up 3 bases, with 12 bases separating them. CDR1 MNHEY and CDR2 SMNVEV come from the germline V gene (reference sequence). The CDR3 DNA reads as TGTGCCAGCAAGGACGGAGGCGACACTGAAGCTTTCTTT. It specifies CASKDGGDTEAFF.

A few counts support this clonotype. The chain couples TRBV5-1 to TRBJ2-7; D is undetermined. The length of the CDR3 is 15 residues. V gave up 4 bases and J gave up 7 bases, with 21 bases separating them. Germline lookup yields CDR1 SGHRS and CDR2 YFSETQ. The CDR3 spells CASSPTGQPAFEQYF. CDR3 bases: TGCGCCAGCAGCCCGACGGGCCAACCTGCCTTTGAGCAGTACTTC.